Listed below are T cell receptor beta chains from one sample, sequenced in a study of regulatory T cells in long-lasting Graves disease. MiXCR, applied by TCRdb to the multiplex PCR reads, yields one record per CDR3 protein. The table shows approximately 380,000 distinct CDR3 sequences, with around 20% occurring only once. The sample was peripheral blood mononuclear cells (PBMCs), taken when the disease was refractory, from a patient treated with antithyroid drugs. These receptors all stem from a female donor with Graves disease. CDR3s include the opening cysteine and the closing phenylalanine or tryptophan. Fields, in order: V gene, CDR3 length, J gene, CDR3 protein.

>TRBV30|14|TRBJ1-2
CAWSVQDRNYGYTF
>TRBV2|12|TRBJ1-2
CASSKANYGYTF
>TRBV12-3/TRBV12-4|12|TRBJ1-2
CASSEGNYGYTF
>TRBV7-2|13|TRBJ1-1
CASSLVSGTEAFF
>TRBV7-9|14|TRBJ2-7
CASSRTGAGLEQYF
>TRBV30|18|TRBJ2-6
CAWTRRDRGLSGANVLTF
>TRBV20-1|13|TRBJ2-7
CSASSVLSYEQYF
>TRBV12-3/TRBV12-4|15|TRBJ2-5
CASSLNSGSLETQYF
>TRBV28|15|TRBJ2-7
CASSSLVGVADEQHF
>TRBV5-5|11|TRBJ2-5
CASSRREVGYF
>TRBV29-1|14|TRBJ2-7
CSVEGLAGVDEQYF
>TRBV28|16|TRBJ2-6
CASSPTPGDGANVLTF
>TRBV15|13|TRBJ1-6
CATSFDLNSPLHF
>TRBV12-5|17|TRBJ1-2
CASGLDPGGSPNYGYTF
>TRBV5-6|14|TRBJ1-2
CASSPDRERRGYTF
>TRBV6-5|13|TRBJ1-2
CASSSLAGRGYTF
>TRBV5-8|12|TRBJ1-5
CASSWRAQPQHF